What follows are 8 T cell receptor beta chains derived from one specimen sequenced in a study of T cells in Graves' hyperthyroidism and ophthalmopathy. RNA transcripts yielded amplified TCR beta CDR3 regions. When the TCR CDR3 underwent first-round RT-PCR, the HTBI primer set was used. TCRdb analysed the multiplex PCR reads with MiXCR anew, one entry per CDR3 protein. The sample contains nearly 250,000 distinct CDR3 sequences, around 26% of which appear only once. The specimen sequenced was blood. These receptors all come from a woman in her thirties or forties with Graves' ophthalmopathy.

This clonotype was picked up many times. The chain is built from TRBV9 and TRBJ2-7; perhaps TRBD2 as D (5 bases). This CDR3 is built from 13 residues. Trimming removed 1 base from V and 5 bases from J, with 10 bases in between. Germline loops: CDR1 SGDLS, CDR2 YYNGEE. DNA for the CDR3: TGTGCCAGCAGCGTATTAGCCGGGAACGAGCAGTACTTC. It is translated as CASSVLAGNEQYF.

This clonotype was recorded many times. The J gene is TRBJ1-1, the V gene TRBV7-9; D perhaps matches TRBD1 (6 bases). CDR1 and CDR2 (germline): SEHNR, FQNEAQ (reference sequence). The CDR3 extends over 13 amino acids. With 5 bases removed from V and 8 bases from J, the gap between germline ends came to 15 bases. The CDR3 nucleotides are TGTGCCAGCAGCATAAAAAAGGGGGTCGAAGCTTTCTTT. The encoded protein is CASSIKKGVEAFF.

The J gene is TRBJ2-1, the V gene TRBV12-3 or TRBV12-4; 14 nucleotides line up with TRBD2. Trimming cost V 6 bases and J 5 bases; bases outside gene matches: 3. The CDR3 is 15 residues long. The CDR3: CASRGLAGVNNEQFF. The CDR3 region has the DNA TGTGCCAGCAGGGGACTAGCGGGAGTAAACAATGAGCAGTTCTTC.

V is TRBV6-5 and J is TRBJ2-7; tentative D call: TRBD1 (5 bases). This CDR3 contains 15 residues. Germline CDR1 MNHEY, CDR2 SVGAGI. V lost 4 bases and J 1 base, leaving 14 bases between the germline ends. CDR3 nucleotides: TGTGCCAGCAGTTGGCGAAGGGGCGGATCCTACGAGCAGTACTTC. Its translation is CASSWRRGGSYEQYF.

This clonotype was found many times. The chain couples TRBV11-1 to TRBJ1-3; no reliable D call. This CDR3 is 17 amino acids long. CDR1 SGHAT and CDR2 FQDESV come from the germline V gene (reference sequence). V gave up 10 bases and J gave up 0 bases, with 22 bases separating them. The CDR3: CATHYGPVGRSGNTIYF. CDR3 DNA: TGTGCCACACACTATGGCCCCGTGGGCCGCTCTGGAAACACCATATATTTT.

On this clonotype: Relative to the germline gene, one junction end is altered; a read error may explain this. This CDR3 reads CAWTGTGTSRYF. The CDR3 DNA reads as TGTGCTTGGACTGGGACAGGGACGTCCCGGTACTTC. The J gene is TRBJ2-7, the V gene TRBV30, with TRBD1 identical over 9 bases. CDR3 length: 12 amino acids. Looked up from germline, CDR1 is GTSNPN and CDR2 is SVGIG (reference sequence).

The chain's CDR3 is CASTPQGGGNIQYF. The DNA for the CDR3 is TGTGCCAGCACCCCACAGGGTGGTGGAAACATTCAGTACTTC. The rearrangement uses TRBV6-1 and TRBJ2-4; the D gene is possibly TRBD1 (6 bases). V lost 7 bases, J lost 6 bases, and 16 bases lay in between. The CDR3 has 14 amino acids. The germline V gene has CDR1 MNHNS and CDR2 SASEGT.

This clonotype has at least ten counts. The chain joins TRBV7-8 to TRBJ1-5; 8 bases fit TRBD1. The CDR3 is made up of 17 amino acids. Germline CDR1 reads SGHVS; CDR2 reads FQNEAQ. Unmatched junction bases numbered 11, after V lost 5 bases and J lost 2 bases. The CDR3 nucleotides read TGTGCCAGCAGCCTTGACAGGGGTGGTTACGGCAATCAGCCCCAGCATTTT. Translated, it gives CASSLDRGGYGNQPQHF.